Each of the 9 T cell receptor beta chains below was sequenced from the same sample in a study of OX40 agonist ivuxolimab in advanced cancers. Clones were read by immunoSEQ multiplex PCR, and TCRdb kept only the in-frame ones, dropping some. The sample records 65,000 to 95,000 clones, about 90% being singletons. Source: CD4+ or CD8+ T cells sorted from blood, taken in a trial of the OX40 agonist ivuxolimab. The origin of the receptors is an adult with an advanced solid tumor such as melanoma, head and neck, liver or kidney cancer.

The genes are TRBV14 and TRBJ1-1, with 11 bases lining up with TRBD1. The V gene's germline CDR1 is SGHDN and CDR2 FVKESK. The ends lost 4 bases at V and 4 bases at J; junction bases unmatched: 5. The CDR3 totals 15 residues. This CDR3 is CASSRRTGGFTEAFF. The DNA of the CDR3 is TGTGCCAGCAGCCGTCGGACAGGGGGCTTCACTGAAGCTTTCTTT.

The rearrangement uses TRBV6-5 and TRBJ1-3; D is undetermined. Germline CDR1 and CDR2: MNHEY and SVGAGI. V was clipped by 8 bases and J by 1 base, with 15 bases between them. This CDR3 spans 15 amino acids. The CDR3 spells CASARSGVSGNTIYF. The CDR3 nucleotides are TGTGCCAGCGCTAGATCGGGAGTATCTGGAAACACCATATATTTT.

The J gene is TRBJ2-1, the V gene TRBV20-1; the D is unclear. Germline V gives CDR1 DFQATT, CDR2 SNEGSKA (reference sequence). Trimming cost V 6 bases and J 9 bases, with 9 bases left between them. The CDR3 totals 10 residues. The CDR3 reads CSAARPEQFF. CDR3 coding DNA: TGCAGTGCGGCTAGACCTGAGCAGTTCTTC.

The rearrangement links TRBV7-3 to TRBJ2-1, with 16 bases fitting TRBD2. Unmatched junction bases numbered 5, after V lost 2 bases and J lost 7 bases. The CDR3 has 17 amino acids. Germline V gene data show CDR1 as SGHTA and CDR2 as FQGTGA. CDR3 loop: CASSLAGLAGGVNEQFF. As DNA, the CDR3 is TGTGCCAGCAGCTTAGCGGGACTAGCGGGAGGGGTAAATGAGCAGTTCTTC.

J is TRBJ2-5 and V is TRBV6-5; no reliable D call. The ends were cut back, 6 bases at V and 5 bases at J, with 13 bases in the middle. This CDR3 contains 13 residues. Germline CDR1 MNHEY, CDR2 SVGAGI. The CDR3: CASSPPGRETQYF. CDR3 DNA sequence: TGTGCCAGCAGCCCACCAGGCCGGGAGACCCAGTACTTC.

The V and J genes are TRBV5-1 and TRBJ1-2; unclear D gene. Germline-derived CDR1 and CDR2 are SGHRS and YFSETQ. The CDR3 extends over 13 amino acids. V was trimmed by 4 bases and J by 6 bases, leaving 13 bases between them. The CDR3 DNA sequence: TGCGCCAGCAGCCCGTCCCAAGCGAATGGCTACACCTTC. This encodes CASSPSQANGYTF.

The chain recombines TRBV30 with TRBJ2-1, with TRBD2 matching over 12 bases. V shed 0 bases and J 3 bases; nucleotides not matched to a gene: 6. This CDR3 contains 17 residues. CDR1 is GTSNPN and CDR2 is SVGIG in the germline V gene (reference sequence). The DNA for the CDR3 is TGTGCCTGGAGTGTACGGCCTAGCGGGAGGGTCTACAATGAGCAGTTCTTC. This gives the protein CAWSVRPSGRVYNEQFF.

The DNA of the CDR3 is TGTGCCAGCTCACCACGTCCCCAAGAGACCCAGTACTTC. It specifies CASSPRPQETQYF. This chain joins TRBV18 and TRBJ2-5; no firm D call. V was pared by 1 base and J by 1 base, with 4 bases between. CDR1 and CDR2 (germline): KGHSH, LQKENI. There are 13 residues in the CDR3.

This chain uses TRBV10-3 with TRBJ2-7; 7 nucleotides agree with TRBD2. This CDR3 is 12 amino acids long. V shed 10 bases and J 1 base; nucleotides not matched to a gene: 4. Germline V gene lookup returns CDR1 ENHRY and CDR2 SYGVKD. The CDR3 loop reads CASSGLSYEQYF. In DNA, the CDR3 is TGTGCCAGTAGCGGGTTATCCTACGAGCAGTACTTC.